The entry below gives a single TCR beta chain sequence along with its context. This clonotype was counted at least ten times. No cognate antigen has been identified for it. Qualities for individual bases were not recorded, and no much larger clone is one base off. These data come from a study of blood T cells in healthy people across ages (dated by TCRdb to 2013 to 2016). Some background on the complete study: In model experiments, template switching captured about one uniquely barcoded TCR beta cDNA molecule for every two T cells. The study measured age-related changes in TCR beta repertoire diversity using deep sequencing normalized with unique cDNA molecular identifiers. The donors were split into four age groups: young (average about 15 years), middle-aged (39), aged (approximately 59) and long-lived (roughly 77). Donors of different ages were randomly distributed across sequencing lanes to avoid experimental bias. The study analyzed two additional independent replicas of 1 million unique cDNA reads from the same blood draw for two donors, one aged 18 to 29 and one aged 80 or older.

Libraries came from 5' RACE. The sequencer was an Illumina HiSeq 2500. A second PCR of about 7 to 12 cycles was run with a J-beta primer mix and a sample-barcoded 5' primer. A template-switch 5' adaptor carrying 12 random nucleotides introduced a unique molecular identifier onto each TCR beta cDNA molecule. Each sample yielded at least 2.5 million CDR3-containing paired-end reads. The Mint cDNA synthesis kit, primed by a TRBC-specific oligonucleotide, was used to synthesize first-strand cDNA from all RNA. After uracil-DNA glycosylase treatment, a first 18-cycle PCR used universal primers M1SS and BC2_uni_R on all cDNA. The source study handled its data this way. For normalization, 1 million high-quality reads, each with a distinct molecular identifier, were randomly selected from each sample. Instead of being binned into consensus sequences, reads that shared molecular identifiers were thrown out. CDR3 identification, clonotype clustering and error correction used MiTCR with a Q25 quality threshold and the strictest error-elimination algorithm. A nonparametric unseen species model with Euler transformation was used to estimate a lower bound on total TCR beta diversity. TCRdb passed the public sequencing reads through fastp at Q25 and MiXCR, retaining productive beta sequences. Records with the same CDR3 protein are collapsed into one entry carrying the most frequent genes and DNA. The V and J calls were determined by TCRdb, not by the authors. This sample has 700,000 or so distinct CDR3 sequences in its table, and 22% of those were observed once. In total, the top ten clones hold less than 25% of the sample.

Measured from the cysteine to the phenylalanine, the CDR3 is 15 residues long. The read is trimmed to its CDR3 DNA, 45 bases read in frame from base 1. The germline V gene yields SGHRS for CDR1 and YFSETQ for CDR2. Trimming accounts for 4 bases at V and 5 bases at J, while the number of junction bases matched to no gene is 9. Findings and caveats that apply to the study as a whole: The long-lived group showed more naive CD4+ T cells, fewer expanded clones and increased TCR diversity than the aged group, suggesting age selection. A strong correlation was found between observed TCR beta diversity and the percentage of naive T cells measured by flow cytometry. Donor CMV infection status was unknown, potentially confounding age-related changes in expanded clonotypes. Because profiling used bulk unsorted PBMCs, naive and antigen-experienced compartments could not be compared conclusively. As age increased, observed TCR beta diversity per million T cells dropped in a roughly linear way, and a significant reduction was already evident by age roughly 36. Estimates of total diversity based on one million sequenced T cells were considered lower bounds and underestimates.

Donors were approximately 42 systemically healthy Caucasian individuals from Russia aged roughly 6 to 100 years. Each donor gave about 11 milliliters of peripheral blood, drawn into EDTA-treated Vacutainer tubes. Ficoll-Paque density-gradient centrifugation was used to isolate PBMCs, with at least 6 million per sample. Total RNA, at least 5 micrograms per sample, was extracted from PBMCs with Trizol reagent. For every donor, an aliquot of PBMCs went through flow cytometry to measure the percentages of naive CD45RAhigh/CD27high T cells. In this chain, TRBV5-1 is recombined with TRBJ2-1, with TRBD1 matching 7 junction bases. This TCR was sampled from a man in his sixties or seventies in good health. The specimen was blood. The CDR3 in this case is CASSKKTGMDNEQFF. The nucleotide sequence reads TGCGCCAGCAGCAAGAAGACAGGGATGGACAATGAGCAGTTCTTC. The CDR3 plus the reference TRBV5-1 and TRBJ2-1 genes for the other parts give the full variable domain: KAGVTQTPRYLIKTRGQQVTLSCSPISGHRSVSWYQQTPGQGLQFLFEYFSETQRNKGNFPGRFSGRQFSNSRSEMNVSTLELGDSALYLCASSKKTGMDNEQFFGPGTRLTVL.